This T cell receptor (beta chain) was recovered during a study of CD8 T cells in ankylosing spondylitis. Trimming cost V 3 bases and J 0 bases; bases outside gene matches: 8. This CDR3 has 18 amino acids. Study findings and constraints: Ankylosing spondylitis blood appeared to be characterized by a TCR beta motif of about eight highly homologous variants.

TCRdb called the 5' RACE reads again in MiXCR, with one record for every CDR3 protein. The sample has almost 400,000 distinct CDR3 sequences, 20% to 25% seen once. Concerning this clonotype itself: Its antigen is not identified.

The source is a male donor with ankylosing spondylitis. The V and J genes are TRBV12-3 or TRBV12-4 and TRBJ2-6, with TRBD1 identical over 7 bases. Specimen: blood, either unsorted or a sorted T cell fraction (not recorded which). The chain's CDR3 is CASSLGTGVSSGANVLTF. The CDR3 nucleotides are TGTGCCAGCAGTTTGGGAACAGGGGTTTCCTCTGGGGCCAACGTCCTGACTTTC.